The 25 T cell receptor beta chains below were found in one sample sequenced in a study of blood T cell repertoires in COVID-19. Libraries were prepared by immunoSEQ multiplex PCR; TCRdb keeps only in-frame clonotypes and omits some of them. The sample has some 120,000 clones; over 85% are singletons. Sequencing was performed on peripheral blood. Receptor source: a man aged 55 to 70 with COVID-19, enrolled during active disease.

This clone was recorded only once. This sequence joins TRBV9 and TRBJ1-2; TRBD1 aligns across 7 bases. This CDR3 is 16 amino acids long. After removal of 4 bases from V and 4 bases from J, the junction contained 13 bases not matched to a gene. The germline V gene has CDR1 SGDLS and CDR2 YYNGEE. Here the CDR3 DNA reads TGTGCCAGCAGCCCTCACCAGGGGGGAAGGAGCTATGGCTACACCTTC. Translating gives CASSPHQGGRSYGYTF.

The V call is TRBV4-1, the J call TRBJ1-1; 7 bases match TRBD1. Germline-derived CDR1 and CDR2 are MGHRA and YSYEKL. The V gene end was trimmed by 4 bases and the J gene end by 4 bases; junction bases not matched to a gene: 9. The CDR3 is made up of 15 amino acids. CDR3 amino acids: CASSPHRGAITEAFF. The CDR3 nucleotides read TGCGCCAGCAGCCCACACAGGGGCGCGATCACTGAAGCTTTCTTT.

This rearrangement joins TRBV11-2 to TRBJ2-1; TRBD2 agrees at 11 bases. V was clipped by 1 base and J by 6 bases; unmatched bases: 2. The CDR3 has 15 residues. From germline, CDR1 is SGHAT and CDR2 FQNNGV. The CDR3 region has the DNA TGTGCCAGCAGCTTAGTCACTAGCGGGAGCAATGAGCAGTTCTTC. Protein: CASSLVTSGSNEQFF.

The chain is built from TRBV5-6 and TRBJ2-5; D possibly corresponds to TRBD1 (5 bases). The germline V gene has CDR1 SGHDT and CDR2 YYEEEE. There are 15 residues in the CDR3. The ends were cut back, 0 bases at V and 2 bases at J, with 11 bases in the middle. In nucleotides, the CDR3 is TGTGCCAGCAGCTTGGCACCTCGGACACAAGAGACCCAGTACTTC. It is translated as CASSLAPRTQETQYF.

The chain couples TRBV19 to TRBJ2-2, with 9 nucleotides matching TRBD1. The CDR3 loop spans 16 amino acids. J lost 6 bases, V lost 3 bases, and 8 bases had no gene match. In germline, CDR1 is LNHDA, CDR2 SQIVND (reference sequence). The CDR3 protein is CASSIQPTGGPGELFF. DNA of the CDR3: TGTGCCAGTAGTATCCAACCCACAGGGGGCCCCGGGGAGCTGTTTTTT.

The rearrangement joins TRBV2 to TRBJ1-1; possibly TRBD1 for D (6 bases). The CDR3 contains 15 residues. Germline V gene sequence: CDR1 SNHLY, CDR2 FYNNEI. V was clipped by 2 bases and J by 2 bases, with 12 bases between them. In nucleotides, the CDR3 is TGTGCCAGCAGTGAACGTTGGGGACAAAACACTGAAGCTTTCTTT. Protein: CASSERWGQNTEAFF.

The chain recombines TRBV18 with TRBJ2-4, with a weak D call TRBD2 (6 bases). The germline CDR1 and CDR2 sequences are KGHSH and LQKENI. The CDR3 spans 15 residues. Trimming removed 3 bases at V and 1 base at J, with 10 bases between. The CDR3 bases are TGTGCCAGCTCACCGGCAGGGAGGGCCAAAAACATTCAGTACTTC. Translating gives CASSPAGRAKNIQYF.

The chain carries TRBV5-1 and TRBJ2-1; 7 positions match TRBD2. V was clipped by 5 bases and J by 3 bases; unmatched bases: 8. This CDR3 spans 15 amino acids. Germline V CDR1 and CDR2: SGHRS, YFSETQ. CDR3 in amino acids: CASRQTSAIYNEQFF. The CDR3 DNA reads as TGCGCCAGCAGACAAACTAGCGCGATCTACAATGAGCAGTTCTTC.

The chain couples TRBV5-4 to TRBJ1-4, with 8 bases matching TRBD1. V was pared by 4 bases and J by 8 bases, with 7 bases of the junction left unmatched. The CDR3 consists of 14 residues. In germline, CDR1 is SGHNT, CDR2 YYREEE (reference sequence). The CDR3 DNA reads TGTGCCAGCAGCCAGACAGGGGTTCAGGAAAAACTGTTTTTT. This translates into CASSQTGVQEKLFF.

The chain has TRBV4-3 and TRBJ1-5; D is unclear. CDR1 and CDR2 from the germline V gene are LGHNA and YSLEER. The CDR3 length is 13 residues. V lost 0 bases to trimming and J lost 9 bases, with 9 bases between them. Here the CDR3 DNA reads TGCGCCAGCAGCCAAGATCGAGTCTCGCCCCAGCATTTT. Its protein product is CASSQDRVSPQHF.

The V and J genes are TRBV5-1 and TRBJ2-1, with D unresolved. The V end was cut by 0 bases, the J end by 8 bases, with 12 bases between. This CDR3 is built from 14 residues. Germline CDR1 and CDR2: SGHRS and YFSETQ. The chain's CDR3 is CASSLADPEDEQFF. The CDR3 DNA follows: TGCGCCAGCAGCTTGGCTGACCCAGAGGATGAGCAGTTCTTC.

CDR3 loop: CASSPTPTSDYEQYF. In DNA, the CDR3 is TGTGCCAGCAGTCCCACCCCGACTAGCGACTACGAGCAGTACTTC. The genes are TRBV27 and TRBJ2-7; 8 bases fit TRBD2. Germline loops: CDR1 MNHEY, CDR2 SMNVEV (reference sequence). V was pared by 5 bases and J by 3 bases, with 9 bases of the junction left unmatched. The CDR3 runs to 15 residues.

The rearrangement joins TRBV9 to TRBJ2-7, with 9 positions matching TRBD2. Trimming at V came to 5 bases and at J to 3 bases, leaving 3 bases not matched to a gene. The germline V gene encodes CDR1 SGDLS and CDR2 YYNGEE. This CDR3 comprises 13 residues. The CDR3 loop is CASSLSGSYEQYF. CDR3 DNA sequence: TGTGCCAGCAGTCTTAGCGGGAGCTACGAGCAGTACTTC. Filled out from reference TRBV9 and TRBJ2-7, the complete variable domain reads DSGVTQTPKHLITATGQRVTLRCSPRSGDLSVYWYQQSLDQGLQFLIQYYNGEERAKGNILERFSAQQFPDLHSELNLSSLELGDSALYFCASSLSGSYEQYFGPGTRLTVT.

This clone was detected once. This chain links TRBV6-7 with TRBJ2-2; D is possibly TRBD1 (5 bases). TRBV6-7 is assigned to the ORF class and has an uncertain function. The CDR3 covers 14 residues. V shed 0 bases and J shed 5 bases, with 7 bases lying between them. CDR3 nucleotide sequence: TGTGCCAGCAGTTACTCGAAGGGGACCGGGGAGCTGTTTTTT. The encoded protein is CASSYSKGTGELFF.

V and J are TRBV6-6 and TRBJ1-5; D is undetermined. Trimming pared 0 bases from V and 10 bases from J, leaving 13 bases between. CDR1 MNHNY and CDR2 SVGAGI come from the germline V gene (reference sequence). The CDR3 runs to 14 residues. The CDR3 reads CASSYSPRIRPQHF. The CDR3 bases are TGTGCCAGCAGTTACTCGCCCAGGATTCGTCCCCAGCATTTT.

The CDR3 is CASSQDLPYRADYNSPLHF. The CDR3 nucleotides are TGTGCCAGCAGCCAAGATCTCCCTTACAGGGCCGACTATAATTCACCCCTCCACTTT. V and J are TRBV4-2 and TRBJ1-6; the D gene is possibly TRBD1 (6 bases). Germline V gives CDR1 LGHNA, CDR2 YNFKEQ. V was clipped by 0 bases and J by 3 bases, with 18 bases between them. The CDR3 is 19 amino acids.

The CDR3 DNA reads TGTGCCAGCAGCCCTCGCATGGGACTGGGTGGGGATGAGCAGTTCTTC. Protein: CASSPRMGLGGDEQFF. The chain combines TRBV11-2 with TRBJ2-1; D perhaps matches TRBD2 (6 bases). The CDR3 contains 16 residues. The ends were cut back, 5 bases at V and 8 bases at J, with 22 bases in the middle. The germline CDR1 and CDR2 sequences are SGHAT and FQNNGV.

V and J are TRBV25-1 and TRBJ2-7; maybe TRBD1 (6 bases). The CDR3 has 13 residues. Deletions cut 7 bases from V and 5 bases from J, with 15 bases between. Germline CDR1 is MGHDK and CDR2 is SYGVNS. This CDR3 reads CASTRGFRDEQYF. The CDR3 DNA sequence: TGTGCCAGCACTAGGGGGTTTCGGGACGAGCAGTACTTC.

This rearrangement joins TRBV27 to TRBJ1-2; 11 bases align to TRBD1. Looked up from germline, CDR1 is MNHEY and CDR2 is SMNVEV (reference sequence). The CDR3 has 15 residues. The trim removed 5 bases at V and 4 bases at J, leaving 6 bases unmatched. CDR3 sequence (DNA): TGTGCCAGCAGTACCCGGACAGGGGGCATCTATGGCTACACCTTC. Protein product: CASSTRTGGIYGYTF.

The rearrangement links TRBV5-4 to TRBJ2-1; D is undetermined. The ends were cut back, 9 bases at V and 0 bases at J, with 16 bases in the middle. The germline V gene encodes CDR1 SGHNT and CDR2 YYREEE (reference sequence). The CDR3 sequence is 15 residues long. This CDR3 is CATYPTAASYNEQFF. The CDR3 nucleotides are TGTGCCACCTACCCCACGGCGGCCTCCTACAATGAGCAGTTCTTC.

V and J are TRBV7-3 and TRBJ2-1; possibly TRBD2 for D (6 bases). The CDR3 is 15 residues long. Between the trimmed V and J ends, which lost 6 bases and 0 bases, there was a span of 12 bases. CDR1 and CDR2 (germline): SGHTA, FQGTGA. This CDR3 reads CASSFSGSSYNEQFF. CDR3 DNA sequence: TGTGCCAGCAGTTTTAGCGGAAGCTCCTACAATGAGCAGTTCTTC.

This chain connects TRBV2 to TRBJ2-2; maybe TRBD2 (5 bases). CDR1 and CDR2 (germline): SNHLY, FYNNEI. The CDR3 is made up of 14 amino acids. The V gene lost 6 bases and the J gene lost 6 bases, with 14 bases spanning the gap. The CDR3 loop reads CASSVAIVPGELFF. In DNA form, the CDR3 reads TGTGCCAGCAGCGTAGCGATAGTTCCCGGGGAGCTGTTTTTT.

CDR3 loop: CASSETGVVTEAFF. In nucleotides, the CDR3 is TGTGCCAGCAGTGAGACAGGGGTGGTCACTGAAGCTTTCTTT. The chain combines TRBV6-4 with TRBJ1-1, with TRBD1 matching over 8 bases. The CDR3 loop spans 14 amino acids. Germline values: CDR1 MRHNA, CDR2 SNTAGT. V lost 3 bases and J lost 4; bases outside the gene matches: 4.

V is TRBV12-5 and J is TRBJ1-4; maybe TRBD1 (6 bases). The CDR3 sequence is 15 residues long. Trimming cost V 6 bases and J 3 bases, with 14 bases left between them. The germline V gene has CDR1 LGHNT and CDR2 FRNRAP. CDR3 protein: CASGRDTNSNEKLFF. The CDR3 DNA sequence: TGTGCTAGTGGACGGGACACCAACTCTAATGAAAAACTGTTTTTT.

Concerning this clone: Other DNA sequences in the sample encode the same CDR3. CDR3 in amino acids: CAWSGQSNTEAFF. The CDR3 DNA reads TGTGCCTGGAGCGGACAGTCGAACACTGAAGCTTTCTTT. V usage is TRBV30 and J usage is TRBJ1-1; D is perhaps TRBD1 (6 bases). There are 13 residues in the CDR3. Germline lookup yields CDR1 GTSNPN and CDR2 SVGIG (reference sequence). The ends were cut back, 3 bases at V and 1 base at J, with 9 bases in the middle.